These 30 T cell receptor beta chains were sequenced from one sample in a study of blood T cell repertoires in COVID-19 (dated by TCRdb to the early 2020s). Library creation used the immunoSEQ multiplex PCR assay. Held by TCRdb, this immuneACCESS table contains in-frame sequences only and omits some clones. Under half of the omission traces to an unresolved V gene where checked; the cause of the rest is unknown. The sample table records more than 90,000 clones; around three quarters of these occur just once. The ten largest clones add up to around 23% of the sample. Material for sequencing was peripheral blood. The receptors come from an older woman in a cohort sampled during active or convalescent COVID-19.

This clone was recorded only once. The CDR3 DNA follows: TGTGCCACCAGCAGAGGGGGACACGTTGAAAAACTGTTTTTT. This encodes CATSRGGHVEKLFF. The V gene is TRBV15, the J gene TRBJ1-4; D possibly corresponds to TRBD1 (6 bases). Germline loops: CDR1 LNHNV, CDR2 YYDKDF (reference sequence). Trimming took 1 base from V and 7 from J, leaving 10 bases between them. This CDR3 spans 14 amino acids.

The DNA for the CDR3 is TGCGCCAGCAGCTTGGAACAGATAAAACGAGTCACCGGGGAGCTGTTTTTT. This encodes CASSLEQIKRVTGELFF. The chain employs TRBV5-1 and TRBJ2-2; D is unclear. Germline V gene data show CDR1 as SGHRS and CDR2 as YFSETQ. This CDR3 comprises 17 residues. Between the trimmed V and J ends, which lost 0 bases and 4 bases, there was a span of 16 bases.

CDR3 nucleotide sequence: TGTGCCAGCAGTTACGGGCAGGGTACAGCCAAAAACATTCAGTACTTC. Its protein is CASSYGQGTAKNIQYF. This rearrangement joins TRBV6-5 to TRBJ2-4; tentatively, D is TRBD1 (5 bases). V was clipped by 2 bases and J by 0 bases, with 11 bases between them. In germline, CDR1 is MNHEY, CDR2 SVGAGI. The CDR3 consists of 16 residues.

The V and J genes are TRBV15 and TRBJ1-3; no clear D gene. V was cut by 4 bases and J by 4 bases, with 8 bases left in between. CDR1 and CDR2 from the germline V gene are LNHNV and YYDKDF (reference sequence). The CDR3 consists of 13 residues. CDR3 in DNA: TGTGCCACCAGCAACCTACAGGGAAACACCATATATTTT. Translation gives CATSNLQGNTIYF. The full variable domain, its missing parts supplied by reference TRBV15 and TRBJ1-3, is DAMVIQNPRYQVTQFGKPVTLSCSQTLNHNVMYWYQQKSSQAPKLLFHYYDKDFNNEADTPDNFQSRRPNTSFCFLDIRSPGLGDTAMYLCATSNLQGNTIYFGEGSWLTVV.

This clone was seen a handful of times. This chain connects TRBV4-1 to TRBJ1-1; the D gene is possibly TRBD1 (5 bases). The V end lost 1 base, the J end lost 1 base, and 10 bases lay between the germline ends. Per germline, CDR1 MGHRA and CDR2 YSYEKL. The CDR3 spans 15 residues. In DNA form, the CDR3 reads TGCGCCAGCAGCCAAGTGGGCAGGGAGAACACTGAAGCTTTCTTT. Amino acid sequence: CASSQVGRENTEAFF.

The J gene is TRBJ2-1, the V gene TRBV5-1; 10 bases align to TRBD1. The CDR3 has 15 amino acids. J gave up 9 bases and V 4 bases, and 10 bases lay outside the gene matches. From germline, CDR1 is SGHRS and CDR2 YFSETQ. The CDR3 protein is CASSPETGGLGEQFF. The CDR3 bases are TGCGCCAGCAGCCCTGAGACAGGGGGCCTCGGTGAGCAGTTCTTC.

This chain uses TRBV9 with TRBJ2-5; 9 positions agree with TRBD2. Germline CDR1 reads SGDLS; CDR2 reads YYNGEE. CDR3 length: 14 amino acids. The ends lost 2 bases at V and 5 bases at J; junction bases unmatched: 4. The CDR3 loop reads CASSVLAGWETQYF. The CDR3 DNA is TGTGCCAGCAGCGTCCTAGCGGGGTGGGAGACCCAGTACTTC. The full variable domain, its missing parts supplied by reference TRBV9 and TRBJ2-5, is DSGVTQTPKHLITATGQRVTLRCSPRSGDLSVYWYQQSLDQGLQFLIQYYNGEERAKGNILERFSAQQFPDLHSELNLSSLELGDSALYFCASSVLAGWETQYFGPGTRLLVL.

V usage is TRBV7-8 and J usage is TRBJ2-5, with D possibly TRBD1 on 6 matching bases. Trimming removed 2 bases at V and 5 bases at J, with 15 bases between. Germline V gene lookup returns CDR1 SGHVS and CDR2 FQNEAQ. CDR3 length equals 15 residues. The CDR3 protein is CASSLRDTASETQYF. CDR3 sequence (DNA): TGTGCCAGCAGCTTAAGGGACACGGCGTCGGAGACCCAGTACTTC.

V usage is TRBV11-2 and J usage is TRBJ2-2, with TRBD1 matching over 8 bases. The V gene's germline CDR1 is SGHAT and CDR2 FQNNGV. The length of the CDR3 is 15 residues. The J segment lost 0 bases and the V segment lost 4 bases, leaving 1 base of the junction unmatched. In nucleotides, the CDR3 is TGTGCCAGCAGCTACAGGGGGGCGAACACCGGGGAGCTGTTTTTT. The encoded protein is CASSYRGANTGELFF.

This clone was picked up one time. The rearrangement links TRBV12-3 or TRBV12-4 to TRBJ2-7; D is unclear. V was shortened by 5 bases and J by 4 bases, with 6 bases between the two germline ends. The CDR3 loop spans 11 amino acids. The CDR3 DNA follows: TGTGCCAGCAGTAAACAATACGAGCAGTACTTC. Translated: CASSKQYEQYF.

This chain uses TRBV7-9 with TRBJ2-3; tentative D call: TRBD1 (6 bases). The ends were cut back, 4 bases at V and 6 bases at J, with 17 bases in the middle. The germline CDR1 and CDR2 sequences are SEHNR and FQNEAQ (reference sequence). This CDR3 contains 15 residues. The CDR3, as DNA: TGTGCCAGCAGCTCGAGGGTAAACAGGGAGGATACGCAGTATTTT. This encodes CASSSRVNREDTQYF. Looking up the rest from reference TRBV7-9 and TRBJ2-3 gives the full variable domain: DTGVSQNPRHKITKRGQNVTFRCDPISEHNRLYWYRQTLGQGPEFLTYFQNEAQLEKSRLLSDRFSAERPKGSFSTLEIQRTEQGDSAMYLCASSSRVNREDTQYFGPGTRLTVL.

The chain is built from TRBV2 and TRBJ1-6; D call uncertain. Trimming took 4 bases from V and 7 from J, leaving 14 bases between them. Germline loops: CDR1 SNHLY, CDR2 FYNNEI. The length of the CDR3 is 15 residues. This chain's CDR3 is CASSAAAAENSPLHF. As DNA, the CDR3 is TGTGCCAGCAGTGCGGCGGCAGCGGAAAATTCACCCCTCCACTTT.

Only one count was recorded for this clone. The V gene is TRBV5-3, the J gene TRBJ1-5; 7 bases are a match to TRBD1. TRBV5-3 carries the ORF label, with uncertain function. The V gene end was trimmed by 4 bases and the J gene end by 3 bases; junction bases not matched to a gene: 4. The CDR3 consists of 14 residues. This CDR3 reads CARSRGQVNQPQHF. CDR3 nucleotide sequence: TGTGCCAGAAGCCGAGGACAGGTCAATCAGCCCCAGCATTTT.

This clone has only a few counts. CDR3: CASSLSVNSGNTIYF. In DNA form, the CDR3 reads TGTGCCAGCAGCTTATCAGTAAACTCTGGAAACACCATATATTTT. This rearrangement joins TRBV7-7 to TRBJ1-3; no reliable D call. The CDR3 is 15 amino acids. V lost 2 bases and J lost 0, with 8 bases in between. Germline CDR1 SSHAT, CDR2 FNYEAQ (reference sequence).

The rearrangement joins TRBV24-1 to TRBJ2-1; D is possibly TRBD2 (6 bases). Germline CDR1 KGHDR, CDR2 SFDVKD. This CDR3 region has 13 residues. With 5 bases removed from V and 7 bases from J, the gap between germline ends came to 11 bases. The DNA for the CDR3 is TGTGCCACCAGTGGTTGGGGGGTTAATGAGCAGTTCTTC. Its translation is CATSGWGVNEQFF.

This sequence joins TRBV7-8 and TRBJ1-6; TRBD1 might be the D (5 bases). The CDR3 consists of 15 residues. V was clipped by 1 base and J by 8 bases, with 12 bases between them. Germline V gene sequence: CDR1 SGHVS, CDR2 FQNEAQ. The CDR3 here is CASSLEAGFDSPLHF. CDR3 in DNA: TGTGCCAGCAGCTTAGAAGCAGGGTTCGATTCACCCCTCCACTTT.

The genes are TRBV28 and TRBJ2-1, with 12 positions matching TRBD2. Germline lookup yields CDR1 MDHEN and CDR2 SYDVKM. The CDR3 covers 14 residues. With 5 bases clipped from V and 8 bases from J, the junction kept 4 bases outside the gene matches. This CDR3 reads CASSLAGGFDEQFF. The CDR3 DNA follows: TGTGCCAGCAGTCTAGCGGGGGGGTTTGATGAGCAGTTCTTC.

The V gene is TRBV13, the J gene TRBJ1-4; D perhaps matches TRBD1 (6 bases). CDR1 and CDR2 from the germline V gene are PRHDT and FYEKMQ (reference sequence). Trimming stripped 0 bases from V and 8 bases from J, with 13 bases between. CDR3 size: 15 residues. CDR3 DNA sequence: TGTGCCAGCAGCTTAGGCCGGGGGGCTGGGGAAAAACTGTTTTTT. Residues: CASSLGRGAGEKLFF.

The chain uses TRBV7-9 and TRBJ2-1; 14 positions match TRBD2. Germline CDR1 and CDR2: SEHNR and FQNEAQ (reference sequence). Trimming took 5 bases from V and 0 from J; bases not matched to a gene: 9. The CDR3 totals 19 residues. The chain's CDR3 is CASSQGLAGALLSYNEQFF. For the CDR3, the DNA is TGTGCCAGCAGCCAGGGACTAGCGGGGGCCCTTCTCTCCTACAATGAGCAGTTCTTC.

The chain combines TRBV3-1 (or the pseudogene TRBV3-2) with TRBJ2-1; no reliable D call. The germline V and J ends were trimmed by 4 bases and 0 bases, with 10 bases remaining between them. CDR3 length: 15 residues. The germline gives CDR1 LGHDT, CDR2 YNNKEL (reference sequence). The CDR3 nucleotides read TGTGCCAGCAGCCCTAGATTGAGCTCCTACAATGAGCAGTTCTTC. Translating gives CASSPRLSSYNEQFF.

There are many counts of this clone. The chain is built from TRBV4-1 and TRBJ2-7; 8 nucleotides match TRBD1. V gave up 1 base and J gave up 7 bases; unmatched junction bases: 9. CDR3 size: 15 residues. The germline V gene has CDR1 MGHRA and CDR2 YSYEKL. CDR3 nucleotide sequence: TGCGCCAGCAGCCAAGGGTTCGGGACAGGTAAAGAGCAGTACTTC. As protein: CASSQGFGTGKEQYF.

The CDR3 DNA sequence: TGTGCCAGCAGCCAATACCCGACAGGGGGCAACTATGGCTACACCTTC. Amino acids: CASSQYPTGGNYGYTF. V usage is TRBV3-1 (or the pseudogene TRBV3-2) and J usage is TRBJ1-2; 10 positions match TRBD1. Looked up from germline, CDR1 is LGHDT and CDR2 is YNNKEL (reference sequence). V gave up 2 bases and J gave up 2 bases; unmatched junction bases: 5. The CDR3 loop spans 16 amino acids.

In this sample, this clone turned up a few times. This rearrangement joins TRBV11-3 to TRBJ2-3; D is perhaps TRBD1 (5 bases). Between the trimmed V and J ends, which lost 5 bases and 0 bases, there was a span of 9 bases. CDR3 size: 14 residues. Germline CDR1 is SGHNT and CDR2 is YENEEA. The CDR3 coding sequence is TGTGCCAGCAGCCCGACAGCTAGCACAGATACGCAGTATTTT. Its protein product is CASSPTASTDTQYF.

V gene TRBV28 combines with J gene TRBJ1-5; D call uncertain. Trimming took 2 bases from V and 7 from J, leaving 6 bases between them. This CDR3 is built from 12 residues. Germline V gives CDR1 MDHEN, CDR2 SYDVKM. The DNA of the CDR3 is TGTGCCAGCAGTTTAGGCTGGCAGCCCCAGCATTTT. It yields the protein CASSLGWQPQHF.

The V call is TRBV4-1, the J call TRBJ2-5, with a weak D call TRBD1 (6 bases). Trimming took 4 bases from V and 0 from J, leaving 12 bases between them. Germline V gene data show CDR1 as MGHRA and CDR2 as YSYEKL. The length of the CDR3 is 15 residues. The CDR3 loop reads CASSRWTENQETQYF. The CDR3 bases are TGCGCCAGCAGCCGTTGGACAGAGAACCAAGAGACCCAGTACTTC.

In its sample, this clone was seen a few times. The genes are TRBV7-9 and TRBJ1-2, with TRBD1 matching over 8 bases. The germline gives CDR1 SEHNR, CDR2 FQNEAQ (reference sequence). Unmatched junction bases numbered 3, after V lost 3 bases and J lost 3 bases. CDR3 length: 14 amino acids. The CDR3 DNA reads TGTGCCAGCAGCTTGTCGACAGGGGACTATGGCTACACCTTC. Translation: CASSLSTGDYGYTF.

This clone was seen a single time. The chain has TRBV7-9 and TRBJ1-1, with 7 bases fitting TRBD1. There are 14 residues in the CDR3. The V gene's germline CDR1 is SEHNR and CDR2 FQNEAQ (reference sequence). After removal of 5 bases from V and 5 bases from J, the junction contained 8 bases not matched to a gene. The CDR3 region has the DNA TGTGCCAGCAGCGACACGACAGGGTTTACTGAAGCTTTCTTT. Protein: CASSDTTGFTEAFF. The whole variable domain, remainder taken from reference TRBV7-9 and TRBJ1-1, is DTGVSQNPRHKITKRGQNVTFRCDPISEHNRLYWYRQTLGQGPEFLTYFQNEAQLEKSRLLSDRFSAERPKGSFSTLEIQRTEQGDSAMYLCASSDTTGFTEAFFGQGTRLTVV.

The V call is TRBV5-6, the J call TRBJ1-2; 10 nucleotides line up with TRBD1. V dropped 4 bases and J dropped 1; count of bases not matched to a gene: 4. The germline CDR1 and CDR2 sequences are SGHDT and YYEEEE. The CDR3 is 15 residues long. CDR3 in amino acids: CASSLRTGGNYGYTF. CDR3 in DNA: TGTGCCAGCAGCCTAAGGACAGGGGGTAACTATGGCTACACCTTC.

This chain uses TRBV5-4 with TRBJ1-2, with D unclear. The ends were cut back, 3 bases at V and 5 bases at J, with 23 bases in the middle. Looked up from germline, CDR1 is SGHNT and CDR2 is YYREEE (reference sequence). The CDR3 extends over 17 amino acids. Written as DNA, the CDR3 is TGTGCCAGCAGCTCGCCCGGGGTCGGCCCGACTCCTTATGGCTACACCTTC. As protein: CASSSPGVGPTPYGYTF.

This sequence joins TRBV4-1 and TRBJ1-1; no clear D gene. Germline loops: CDR1 MGHRA, CDR2 YSYEKL. The V end was cut by 0 bases, the J end by 1 base, with 9 bases between. This CDR3 contains 15 residues. CDR3 DNA sequence: TGCGCCAGCAGCCAAGACTTCACACAGAACACTGAAGCTTTCTTT. Its translation: CASSQDFTQNTEAFF.